These 7 T cell receptor beta chains came from one sample sequenced in a study of patients and donors after allogeneic stem cell transplantation (dated by TCRdb to the early 2020s). Libraries came from RT-PCR. For sequencing, a NextSeq 550 was employed. The public reads were reanalyzed by TCRdb: fastp trimming at Q25, MiXCR alignment, in-frame beta chains only. For every CDR3 protein sequence, its rows merge into one entry that carries the most common genes and DNA. Across this sample there are hundreds of thousands of distinct CDR3 sequences, with 16% seen only once. The ten largest account for less than 8.5% of the sample. Material: blood, either unsorted or a sorted T cell fraction (not recorded which). Every receptor here comes from a human donor who was either an allogeneic HSCT recipient or a stem cell or donor lymphocyte infusion donor (not recorded which). It is not recorded whose cells these are; they may come from a transplant donor.

This clonotype was seen only a few times. The chain couples TRBV29-1 to TRBJ1-5; D not certain. The CDR3 loop spans 13 amino acids. Germline assignment: CDR1 SQVTM and CDR2 ANQGSEA. V gave up 5 bases and J gave up 7 bases, with 15 bases separating them. The CDR3 nucleotides are TGCAGCGTTTATTTTGGAGGGAACCAGCCCCAGCATTTT. It yields the protein CSVYFGGNQPQHF.

The chain is built from TRBV20-1 and TRBJ1-3; D might be TRBD1 (6 bases). The V gene lost 0 bases and the J gene lost 2 bases, with 11 bases spanning the gap. The germline gives CDR1 DFQATT, CDR2 SNEGSKA (reference sequence). The CDR3 covers 15 residues. The CDR3 nucleotides are TGCAGTGCTAGAGATCCGGGGGCGCCTGGAAACACCATATATTTT. This translates into CSARDPGAPGNTIYF.

V gene TRBV18 combines with J gene TRBJ2-3; tentatively, D is TRBD2 (7 bases). The CDR3 contains 15 residues. Germline V CDR1 and CDR2: KGHSH, LQKENI. The germline V and J ends were trimmed by 0 bases and 3 bases, with 10 bases remaining between them. This CDR3 reads CASSPPGGRTDTQYF. Written as DNA, the CDR3 is TGTGCCAGCTCACCACCGGGGGGGCGGACAGATACGCAGTATTTT.

A few counts support this clonotype. This chain connects TRBV19 to TRBJ2-4; D is perhaps TRBD2 (6 bases). The V gene's germline CDR1 is LNHDA and CDR2 SQIVND (reference sequence). V was clipped by 3 bases and J by 9 bases, with 18 bases between them. The CDR3 runs to 15 residues. In DNA form, the CDR3 reads TGTGCCAGTAGTATCGCTTTCGGAGGGAGGAGCATTCAGTACTTC. This gives the protein CASSIAFGGRSIQYF.

The sample holds a few counts of this clonotype. The genes are TRBV7-9 and TRBJ1-3; possibly TRBD1 for D (6 bases). The germline CDR1 and CDR2 sequences are SEHNR and FQNEAQ (reference sequence). There are 15 residues in the CDR3. V lost 3 bases to trimming and J lost 0 bases, with 9 bases between them. The CDR3 nucleotides read TGTGCCAGCAGCTTGACAGGAGACTCTGGAAACACCATATATTTT. Translation: CASSLTGDSGNTIYF.

The chain joins TRBV20-1 to TRBJ2-2, with a tentative D call TRBD2 (6 bases). Germline V lookup: CDR1 DFQATT, CDR2 SNEGSKA (reference sequence). The CDR3 has 12 amino acids. V lost 6 bases and J lost 6, with 11 bases in between. As DNA, the CDR3 is TGCAGTGCCAGACTAGTGTCCGGGGAGCTGTTTTTT. This gives the protein CSARLVSGELFF.

The rearrangement joins TRBV20-1 to TRBJ2-7; TRBD1 might be the D (6 bases). The V end lost 2 bases, the J end lost 5 bases, and 28 bases lay between the germline ends. The germline V gene encodes CDR1 DFQATT and CDR2 SNEGSKA (reference sequence). The CDR3 runs 18 residues. CDR3 DNA sequence: TGCAGTGCTAGACCGACCCGAGGCAGGGGACATTATTGGGACGAGCAGTACTTC. Its translation: CSARPTRGRGHYWDEQYF.